This TCR beta chain was sequenced in a study of T cells after somatic rescue of genetic block (dated by TCRdb to about 2020). For context, the study as a whole: The study assessed how robust, over the long term, a T-cell system was when the system had developed through somatic rescue of a genetic block in T-cell development.

This clone was observed once. Its specific antigen is unknown. Qualities for individual bases were not recorded, and no much larger clone is one base off. Preparation of the library involved the immunoSEQ multiplex PCR assay. TCRdb took this table from immuneACCESS and kept in-frame rearrangements with V and J called. Such tables lack part of the clones; where checked against another copy, unresolved V genes explain under half of the gap, and the rest is unexplained. Across this sample there are 95,000 to 120,000 clones, with 75% to 95% seen only once. The biggest ten clones account for 1.4% of the sample. The CDR3 has 13 amino acids, counting the end cysteine and phenylalanine. The DNA shown is the 39-base CDR3, in frame from base 1. V ends up 4 bases short and J 4 bases short, with an unmatched junction base count of 1. CDR1 and CDR2, per the germline V gene (reference sequence), are MNHNY and SVGAGI.

Sequenced input: peripheral blood mononuclear cells (PBMCs). This sequence originates from a woman in her late teens or twenties. Here the chain combines TRBV6-6 and TRBJ2-7, with TRBD1 identical over 10 junction bases. The DNA sequence reads TGTGCCAGCAGTTTGGACAGGGGGTACGAGCAGTACTTC. The encoded protein is CASSLDRGYEQYF.